The rows below give T cell receptor beta chains drawn from one sample of a study of blood T cell repertoires in COVID-19. The method was immunoSEQ multiplex PCR; TCRdb's version includes in-frame clones alone and lacks a portion of them. This sample has around 380,000 clones, with roughly 77% found just once. The sequencing input was peripheral blood. The receptors stem from a human donor with acute or convalescent COVID-19. The donor label of this sample is uncertain. The CDR3 runs from the conserved cysteine through the conserved F or W.

14,TRBJ2-2,TRBV14,CASSQVTATGELFF
14,TRBJ1-5,TRBV30,CACSTGTISYPQHF
16,TRBJ2-3,TRBV6-6,CASSFPRGQGGDTQYF
17,TRBJ1-1,TRBV3-1/TRBV3-2,CASSPWDRGRGNTEAFF
17,TRBJ2-1,TRBV10-3,CAISERLAGGTYNEQFF
15,TRBJ2-5,TRBV18,CASSRQTGDGETQYF
15,TRBJ1-5,TRBV5-1,CASSLDGQGYRPQHF
16,TRBJ2-3,TRBV30,CAWSFGGETSTDTQYF
14,TRBJ2-7,TRBV7-4,CASSNPGQGNEQYF
15,TRBJ2-1,TRBV19,CASSNAGVRGNEQFF
14,TRBJ2-1,TRBV5-6,CASSPVEAYNEQFF
15,TRBJ1-4,TRBV5-6,CASSLGGGKREKLFF
21,TRBJ1-5,TRBV19,CARYKPPHRGDSTYSNQPQHF
14,TRBJ1-2,TRBV6-5,CATHDRGDSYGYTF
14,TRBJ1-2,TRBV28,CASKPGQHHYGYTF
15,TRBJ2-7,TRBV24-1,CATSDSRGGSNEQYF
18,TRBJ1-6,TRBV4-1,CASSQHGQGNAYNSPLHF
18,TRBJ1-2,TRBV15,CATSRARDRGDLHYGYTF
15,TRBJ1-2,TRBV3-1/TRBV3-2,CASSQITGQLDGYTF
17,TRBJ2-6,TRBV5-1,CASRTSQGRAGANVLTF
15,TRBJ2-3,TRBV2,CASSEEQITTDTQYF
14,TRBJ2-1,TRBV30,CAWNIGVPYNEQFF
13,TRBJ2-1,TRBV6-4,CASSGTSNNEQFF
15,TRBJ1-2,TRBV7-6,CASSRGGQGFYGYTF
14,TRBJ1-2,TRBV5-4,CASSPDPRGYGYTF
15,TRBJ2-3,TRBV7-2,CASSLSVRSTDTQYF
14,TRBJ2-3,TRBV27,CASTGLAGTDTQYF
16,TRBJ1-5,TRBV30,CAWSVLEAGGNQPQHF
17,TRBJ1-4,TRBV19,CASRPGQGKRVDEKLFF
15,TRBJ1-1,TRBV7-8,CASSHGRRQNTEAFF
14,TRBJ2-7,TRBV7-9,CASSLSQGVYEQYF
14,TRBJ2-7,TRBV5-1,CASSLSGASYEQYF
14,TRBJ1-4,TRBV15,CATSPFTTNEKLFF
13,TRBJ1-1,TRBV6-5,CASSYSSVGEAFF
15,TRBJ2-2,TRBV19,CASKLAGGPAGELFF
14,TRBJ2-5,TRBV5-1,CASSRYTGPETQYF
14,TRBJ2-1,TRBV24-1,CATSVGSGGNEQFF
15,TRBJ2-3,TRBV7-6,CASSPNRNYTDTQYF
15,TRBJ1-1,TRBV15,CATSRLGQGSTEAFF
15,TRBJ1-6,TRBV11-2,CASSPGQRNNSPLHF
14,TRBJ2-7,TRBV6-5,CASSSSGAEYEQYF
13,TRBJ2-7,TRBV12-3/TRBV12-4,CASSAGRHYEQYF
16,TRBJ2-6,TRBV6-6,CASSYSPGAGANVLTF